This entry lists 27 T cell receptor beta chains sequenced from one sample in a study of shared clonotypes between healthy human individuals. Naive CD8 cells, CD45RO-negative and positively selected for CCR7, excluded terminally differentiated effector memory CD45RA+ cells. This table comes from immunoSEQ multiplex PCR, and its TCRdb copy is limited to in-frame clones, with some not included. The profile shows around 2.1 million clones, approximately 94% of them singletons. The sequencing input was naive CD8+ T cells from PBMCs. These TCRs come from a man younger than 35 in good health. Some clones in this sample may be carry-over from other donors' samples.

V usage is TRBV4-3 and J usage is TRBJ1-2, with 8 bases aligning to TRBD1. This CDR3 is 15 amino acids long. Germline CDR1 LGHNA, CDR2 YSLEER. Trimming removed 3 bases from V and 3 bases from J; junction bases left unmatched: 6. The CDR3 DNA follows: TGCGCCAGCAGCCATCCTGGACAGGGAGACTATGGCTACACCTTC. This gives the protein CASSHPGQGDYGYTF.

This clone showed up just a few times. This chain links TRBV10-1 with TRBJ2-1, with 12 positions matching TRBD2. The CDR3 covers 15 residues. V was clipped by 4 bases and J by 5 bases; unmatched bases: 3. CDR1 and CDR2 (germline): WNHNN, SYGVQD (reference sequence). CDR3 coding DNA: TGCGCCAGCAGTGTTCGACTAGCGGGAGACAATGAGCAGTTCTTC. Translating it yields CASSVRLAGDNEQFF.

The chain combines TRBV29-1 with TRBJ1-3; the match to TRBD1 covers 8 bases. J gave up 0 bases and V 4 bases, and 11 bases lay outside the gene matches. This CDR3 has 17 residues. CDR1 is SQVTM and CDR2 is ANQGSEA in the germline V gene. This CDR3 reads CSVAPTGTGFSGNTIYF. Written as DNA, the CDR3 is TGCAGCGTTGCCCCTACCGGGACAGGCTTCTCTGGAAACACCATATATTTT.

The rearrangement uses TRBV4-1 and TRBJ2-3; no clear D gene. This CDR3 is built from 15 residues. Germline V lookup: CDR1 MGHRA, CDR2 YSYEKL. The V end lost 0 bases, the J end lost 0 bases, and 7 bases lay between the germline ends. DNA of the CDR3: TGCGCCAGCAGCCAAGATTCGGATAGCACAGATACGCAGTATTTT. Its translation: CASSQDSDSTDTQYF.

This rearrangement joins TRBV29-1 to TRBJ2-4; TRBD2 aligns across 7 bases. Trimming removed 5 bases from V and 1 base from J; junction bases left unmatched: 5. This CDR3 is 14 amino acids long. The germline V gene has CDR1 SQVTM and CDR2 ANQGSEA. The CDR3 sequence: CSVYGRGAKNIQYF. Here the CDR3 DNA reads TGCAGCGTTTACGGGCGGGGGGCCAAAAACATTCAGTACTTC.

The rearrangement uses TRBV28 and TRBJ1-1; the match to TRBD1 covers 8 bases. Germline trimming cut 6 bases from V and 6 bases from J; bases unmatched to any gene: 9. Per germline, CDR1 MDHEN and CDR2 SYDVKM. CDR3 length equals 14 residues. The CDR3: CASRGPDRGAEAFF. The CDR3 DNA sequence: TGTGCCAGCAGGGGTCCTGACAGGGGCGCTGAAGCTTTCTTT.

The J gene is TRBJ2-2, the V gene TRBV27; 7 bases line up with TRBD2. The CDR3 covers 15 residues. The ends lost 4 bases at V and 3 bases at J; junction bases unmatched: 5. In germline, CDR1 is MNHEY, CDR2 SMNVEV (reference sequence). The CDR3 protein is CASSWMGGYTGELFF. The CDR3 bases are TGTGCCAGCAGTTGGATGGGAGGGTACACCGGGGAGCTGTTTTTT.

V gene TRBV27 combines with J gene TRBJ1-2; 9 bases fit TRBD1. The germline CDR1 and CDR2 sequences are MNHEY and SMNVEV (reference sequence). V trimming: 7 bases; J trimming: 4 bases; junction bases outside the gene matches: 10. CDR3 length: 15 amino acids. The CDR3 DNA reads TGTGCCAGCATTTCACAGGGGGCGCAGGGCTATGGCTACACCTTC. Encoded protein: CASISQGAQGYGYTF.

This chain connects TRBV28 to TRBJ1-5, with TRBD1 identical over 7 bases. The germline CDR1 and CDR2 sequences are MDHEN and SYDVKM. This CDR3 is 16 amino acids long. Trimming cost V 5 bases and J 0 bases; bases outside gene matches: 7. Here the CDR3 reads CASSPKQGYSNQPQHF. CDR3 DNA sequence: TGTGCCAGCAGTCCTAAACAGGGGTATAGCAATCAGCCCCAGCATTTT.

V usage is TRBV19 and J usage is TRBJ2-2; no firm D call. The CDR3 is 16 amino acids. Trimming cost V 3 bases and J 3 bases, with 14 bases left between them. Germline V gene lookup returns CDR1 LNHDA and CDR2 SQIVND (reference sequence). The DNA for the CDR3 is TGTGCCAGTAGTATGGGCCCCGGATGGGACACCGGGGAGCTGTTTTTT. Its translation: CASSMGPGWDTGELFF.

The chain recombines TRBV18 with TRBJ2-5, with D possibly matching TRBD1 (6 bases). The V gene lost 5 bases and the J gene lost 0 bases, with 13 bases spanning the gap. CDR1 and CDR2 from the germline V gene are KGHSH and LQKENI. There are 15 residues in the CDR3. CDR3 protein: CASSETQGYQETQYF. The CDR3 region has the DNA TGTGCCAGCTCAGAGACACAGGGATACCAAGAGACCCAGTACTTC.

The V gene is TRBV15, the J gene TRBJ2-1; perhaps TRBD2 as D (6 bases). Germline V gene data show CDR1 as LNHNV and CDR2 as YYDKDF (reference sequence). This CDR3 has 13 amino acids. Trimming took off 7 bases at V and 2 bases at J, with 9 bases between the two ends. The CDR3 loop is CATTSDPYNEQFF. Here the CDR3 DNA reads TGTGCCACCACTAGCGACCCCTACAATGAGCAGTTCTTC.

This chain uses TRBV27 with TRBJ2-1; possibly TRBD2 for D (6 bases). This CDR3 comprises 15 residues. V was trimmed by 2 bases and J by 4 bases, leaving 12 bases between them. The germline V gene encodes CDR1 MNHEY and CDR2 SMNVEV (reference sequence). CDR3 DNA: TGTGCCAGCAGTTTAGCGTCTAGCGTGTACAATGAGCAGTTCTTC. Translation: CASSLASSVYNEQFF.

The chain links TRBV7-2 to TRBJ2-4; unclear D gene. V lost 5 bases and J 5 bases, leaving 19 bases between the germline ends. Germline assignment: CDR1 SGHTA and CDR2 FQGNSA. The CDR3 is 16 amino acids. Here the CDR3 DNA reads TGTGCCAGCAGCCTCAAGAGCGTATCGCCAGAAAACATTCAGTACTTC. It encodes CASSLKSVSPENIQYF.

V usage is TRBV5-3 and J usage is TRBJ2-7; D not certain. TRBV5-3 is designated an ORF whose function remains uncertain. The CDR3 runs to 17 residues. V dropped 0 bases and J dropped 2 bases, with 18 bases sitting between them. The DNA for the CDR3 is TGTGCCAGAAGCTTGGGCGCAGGCCTCTTCATACCCTACGAGCAGTACTTC. It translates to CARSLGAGLFIPYEQYF.

The chain couples TRBV7-9 to TRBJ2-5; no clear D. V lost 1 base and J 3 bases, leaving 18 bases between the germline ends. The length of the CDR3 is 17 residues. CDR1 and CDR2 from the germline V gene are SEHNR and FQNEAQ (reference sequence). The chain's CDR3 is CASSLVGEEGKKETQYF. CDR3 DNA: TGTGCCAGCAGCTTAGTTGGCGAGGAAGGGAAAAAAGAGACCCAGTACTTC.

The chain recombines TRBV29-1 with TRBJ1-2, with D possibly matching TRBD1 (6 bases). The germline V and J ends were trimmed by 7 bases and 6 bases, with 18 bases remaining between them. Looked up from germline, CDR1 is SQVTM and CDR2 is ANQGSEA. The CDR3 extends over 13 amino acids. The CDR3 DNA reads TGCAGCGCCGGAAAGGGGGGGCGTGATGGCTACACCTTC. Amino acid sequence: CSAGKGGRDGYTF.

The rearrangement joins TRBV25-1 to TRBJ2-5; D not resolved. V was shortened by 3 bases and J by 5 bases, with 7 bases between the two germline ends. Germline CDR1 is MGHDK and CDR2 is SYGVNS. The CDR3 is made up of 12 amino acids. The CDR3 sequence is CASSEAWETQYF. CDR3 DNA: TGTGCCAGCAGTGAGGCTTGGGAGACCCAGTACTTC.

The chain links TRBV27 to TRBJ2-3; 10 nucleotides match TRBD2. The CDR3 contains 17 residues. V gave up 3 bases and J gave up 5 bases; unmatched junction bases: 11. Germline assignment: CDR1 MNHEY and CDR2 SMNVEV (reference sequence). The CDR3 region is CASSFTTSGVIGDTQYF. The CDR3 bases are TGTGCCAGCAGTTTCACCACTAGCGGGGTTATTGGAGATACGCAGTATTTT.

CDR3 nucleotide sequence: TGTGCCAGCAGCGCTAAGGACAGGCTTCACACTGAAGCTTTCTTT. Protein product: CASSAKDRLHTEAFF. V and J are TRBV9 and TRBJ1-1; 7 bases map to TRBD1. With 3 bases clipped from V and 3 bases from J, the junction kept 8 bases outside the gene matches. From germline, CDR1 is SGDLS and CDR2 YYNGEE. This CDR3 has 15 amino acids.

The rearrangement uses TRBV10-3 and TRBJ2-1; possibly TRBD2 for D (6 bases). Trimming took 11 bases from V and 0 from J, leaving 14 bases between them. The CDR3 loop spans 14 amino acids. Germline V gives CDR1 ENHRY, CDR2 SYGVKD. The CDR3 spells CASCGDPSYNEQFF. CDR3 sequence (DNA): TGTGCCTCCTGCGGGGACCCCTCCTACAATGAGCAGTTCTTC.

V and J are TRBV9 and TRBJ2-3; D possibly corresponds to TRBD1 (5 bases). Germline assignment: CDR1 SGDLS and CDR2 YYNGEE. CDR3 length equals 15 residues. The ends were cut back, 2 bases at V and 4 bases at J, with 14 bases in the middle. The CDR3 bases are TGTGCCAGCAGCGTTGAAGGGGTAGGGGCAGATACGCAGTATTTT. Translating it yields CASSVEGVGADTQYF.

The CDR3 sequence is CASSHGTGAYEQYF. The CDR3 nucleotides read TGTGCCAGCAGCCACGGGACAGGGGCCTACGAGCAGTACTTC. This chain links TRBV5-8 with TRBJ2-7, with 10 positions matching TRBD1. Germline V CDR1 and CDR2: SGHTS, YDEGEE. The J segment lost 2 bases and the V segment lost 4 bases, leaving 3 bases of the junction unmatched. The length of the CDR3 is 14 residues.

J is TRBJ2-3 and V is TRBV5-1; 10 nucleotides match TRBD1. CDR3 length: 14 amino acids. Trimming cost V 4 bases and J 6 bases; bases outside gene matches: 5. Per the germline V gene, CDR1 is SGHRS and CDR2 is YFSETQ. CDR3 sequence reads: CASSPDRGDDTQYF. In DNA, the CDR3 is TGCGCCAGCAGCCCGGACAGGGGGGACGATACGCAGTATTTT.

The gene calls are TRBV7-9 and TRBJ1-2; no clear D. The CDR3 totals 15 residues. Germline V lookup: CDR1 SEHNR, CDR2 FQNEAQ (reference sequence). Trimming pared 5 bases from V and 5 bases from J, leaving 18 bases between. CDR3 sequence: CASSPYSPKRYGYTF. The CDR3 nucleotides are TGTGCCAGCAGCCCCTACAGCCCGAAGAGGTATGGCTACACCTTC. Combining the CDR3 with reference TRBV7-9 and TRBJ1-2 gives the whole variable domain DTGVSQNPRHKITKRGQNVTFRCDPISEHNRLYWYRQTLGQGPEFLTYFQNEAQLEKSRLLSDRFSAERPKGSFSTLEIQRTEQGDSAMYLCASSPYSPKRYGYTFGSGTRLTVV.

This rearrangement joins TRBV11-2 to TRBJ1-2; D perhaps matches TRBD1 (6 bases). Germline V lookup: CDR1 SGHAT, CDR2 FQNNGV. V lost 5 bases to trimming and J lost 8 bases, with 18 bases between them. This CDR3 comprises 14 residues. CDR3 protein: CASSEGPGGQGYTF. The CDR3 DNA reads TGTGCCAGCAGCGAGGGGCCTGGGGGACAAGGCTACACCTTC.

The chain joins TRBV5-8 to TRBJ2-7; D not certain. The ends were cut back, 7 bases at V and 5 bases at J, with 10 bases in the middle. This CDR3 spans 11 amino acids. Germline values: CDR1 SGHTS, CDR2 YDEGEE. The CDR3 protein is CASGFKDEQYF. The CDR3 bases are TGTGCCAGCGGGTTTAAGGACGAGCAGTACTTC.